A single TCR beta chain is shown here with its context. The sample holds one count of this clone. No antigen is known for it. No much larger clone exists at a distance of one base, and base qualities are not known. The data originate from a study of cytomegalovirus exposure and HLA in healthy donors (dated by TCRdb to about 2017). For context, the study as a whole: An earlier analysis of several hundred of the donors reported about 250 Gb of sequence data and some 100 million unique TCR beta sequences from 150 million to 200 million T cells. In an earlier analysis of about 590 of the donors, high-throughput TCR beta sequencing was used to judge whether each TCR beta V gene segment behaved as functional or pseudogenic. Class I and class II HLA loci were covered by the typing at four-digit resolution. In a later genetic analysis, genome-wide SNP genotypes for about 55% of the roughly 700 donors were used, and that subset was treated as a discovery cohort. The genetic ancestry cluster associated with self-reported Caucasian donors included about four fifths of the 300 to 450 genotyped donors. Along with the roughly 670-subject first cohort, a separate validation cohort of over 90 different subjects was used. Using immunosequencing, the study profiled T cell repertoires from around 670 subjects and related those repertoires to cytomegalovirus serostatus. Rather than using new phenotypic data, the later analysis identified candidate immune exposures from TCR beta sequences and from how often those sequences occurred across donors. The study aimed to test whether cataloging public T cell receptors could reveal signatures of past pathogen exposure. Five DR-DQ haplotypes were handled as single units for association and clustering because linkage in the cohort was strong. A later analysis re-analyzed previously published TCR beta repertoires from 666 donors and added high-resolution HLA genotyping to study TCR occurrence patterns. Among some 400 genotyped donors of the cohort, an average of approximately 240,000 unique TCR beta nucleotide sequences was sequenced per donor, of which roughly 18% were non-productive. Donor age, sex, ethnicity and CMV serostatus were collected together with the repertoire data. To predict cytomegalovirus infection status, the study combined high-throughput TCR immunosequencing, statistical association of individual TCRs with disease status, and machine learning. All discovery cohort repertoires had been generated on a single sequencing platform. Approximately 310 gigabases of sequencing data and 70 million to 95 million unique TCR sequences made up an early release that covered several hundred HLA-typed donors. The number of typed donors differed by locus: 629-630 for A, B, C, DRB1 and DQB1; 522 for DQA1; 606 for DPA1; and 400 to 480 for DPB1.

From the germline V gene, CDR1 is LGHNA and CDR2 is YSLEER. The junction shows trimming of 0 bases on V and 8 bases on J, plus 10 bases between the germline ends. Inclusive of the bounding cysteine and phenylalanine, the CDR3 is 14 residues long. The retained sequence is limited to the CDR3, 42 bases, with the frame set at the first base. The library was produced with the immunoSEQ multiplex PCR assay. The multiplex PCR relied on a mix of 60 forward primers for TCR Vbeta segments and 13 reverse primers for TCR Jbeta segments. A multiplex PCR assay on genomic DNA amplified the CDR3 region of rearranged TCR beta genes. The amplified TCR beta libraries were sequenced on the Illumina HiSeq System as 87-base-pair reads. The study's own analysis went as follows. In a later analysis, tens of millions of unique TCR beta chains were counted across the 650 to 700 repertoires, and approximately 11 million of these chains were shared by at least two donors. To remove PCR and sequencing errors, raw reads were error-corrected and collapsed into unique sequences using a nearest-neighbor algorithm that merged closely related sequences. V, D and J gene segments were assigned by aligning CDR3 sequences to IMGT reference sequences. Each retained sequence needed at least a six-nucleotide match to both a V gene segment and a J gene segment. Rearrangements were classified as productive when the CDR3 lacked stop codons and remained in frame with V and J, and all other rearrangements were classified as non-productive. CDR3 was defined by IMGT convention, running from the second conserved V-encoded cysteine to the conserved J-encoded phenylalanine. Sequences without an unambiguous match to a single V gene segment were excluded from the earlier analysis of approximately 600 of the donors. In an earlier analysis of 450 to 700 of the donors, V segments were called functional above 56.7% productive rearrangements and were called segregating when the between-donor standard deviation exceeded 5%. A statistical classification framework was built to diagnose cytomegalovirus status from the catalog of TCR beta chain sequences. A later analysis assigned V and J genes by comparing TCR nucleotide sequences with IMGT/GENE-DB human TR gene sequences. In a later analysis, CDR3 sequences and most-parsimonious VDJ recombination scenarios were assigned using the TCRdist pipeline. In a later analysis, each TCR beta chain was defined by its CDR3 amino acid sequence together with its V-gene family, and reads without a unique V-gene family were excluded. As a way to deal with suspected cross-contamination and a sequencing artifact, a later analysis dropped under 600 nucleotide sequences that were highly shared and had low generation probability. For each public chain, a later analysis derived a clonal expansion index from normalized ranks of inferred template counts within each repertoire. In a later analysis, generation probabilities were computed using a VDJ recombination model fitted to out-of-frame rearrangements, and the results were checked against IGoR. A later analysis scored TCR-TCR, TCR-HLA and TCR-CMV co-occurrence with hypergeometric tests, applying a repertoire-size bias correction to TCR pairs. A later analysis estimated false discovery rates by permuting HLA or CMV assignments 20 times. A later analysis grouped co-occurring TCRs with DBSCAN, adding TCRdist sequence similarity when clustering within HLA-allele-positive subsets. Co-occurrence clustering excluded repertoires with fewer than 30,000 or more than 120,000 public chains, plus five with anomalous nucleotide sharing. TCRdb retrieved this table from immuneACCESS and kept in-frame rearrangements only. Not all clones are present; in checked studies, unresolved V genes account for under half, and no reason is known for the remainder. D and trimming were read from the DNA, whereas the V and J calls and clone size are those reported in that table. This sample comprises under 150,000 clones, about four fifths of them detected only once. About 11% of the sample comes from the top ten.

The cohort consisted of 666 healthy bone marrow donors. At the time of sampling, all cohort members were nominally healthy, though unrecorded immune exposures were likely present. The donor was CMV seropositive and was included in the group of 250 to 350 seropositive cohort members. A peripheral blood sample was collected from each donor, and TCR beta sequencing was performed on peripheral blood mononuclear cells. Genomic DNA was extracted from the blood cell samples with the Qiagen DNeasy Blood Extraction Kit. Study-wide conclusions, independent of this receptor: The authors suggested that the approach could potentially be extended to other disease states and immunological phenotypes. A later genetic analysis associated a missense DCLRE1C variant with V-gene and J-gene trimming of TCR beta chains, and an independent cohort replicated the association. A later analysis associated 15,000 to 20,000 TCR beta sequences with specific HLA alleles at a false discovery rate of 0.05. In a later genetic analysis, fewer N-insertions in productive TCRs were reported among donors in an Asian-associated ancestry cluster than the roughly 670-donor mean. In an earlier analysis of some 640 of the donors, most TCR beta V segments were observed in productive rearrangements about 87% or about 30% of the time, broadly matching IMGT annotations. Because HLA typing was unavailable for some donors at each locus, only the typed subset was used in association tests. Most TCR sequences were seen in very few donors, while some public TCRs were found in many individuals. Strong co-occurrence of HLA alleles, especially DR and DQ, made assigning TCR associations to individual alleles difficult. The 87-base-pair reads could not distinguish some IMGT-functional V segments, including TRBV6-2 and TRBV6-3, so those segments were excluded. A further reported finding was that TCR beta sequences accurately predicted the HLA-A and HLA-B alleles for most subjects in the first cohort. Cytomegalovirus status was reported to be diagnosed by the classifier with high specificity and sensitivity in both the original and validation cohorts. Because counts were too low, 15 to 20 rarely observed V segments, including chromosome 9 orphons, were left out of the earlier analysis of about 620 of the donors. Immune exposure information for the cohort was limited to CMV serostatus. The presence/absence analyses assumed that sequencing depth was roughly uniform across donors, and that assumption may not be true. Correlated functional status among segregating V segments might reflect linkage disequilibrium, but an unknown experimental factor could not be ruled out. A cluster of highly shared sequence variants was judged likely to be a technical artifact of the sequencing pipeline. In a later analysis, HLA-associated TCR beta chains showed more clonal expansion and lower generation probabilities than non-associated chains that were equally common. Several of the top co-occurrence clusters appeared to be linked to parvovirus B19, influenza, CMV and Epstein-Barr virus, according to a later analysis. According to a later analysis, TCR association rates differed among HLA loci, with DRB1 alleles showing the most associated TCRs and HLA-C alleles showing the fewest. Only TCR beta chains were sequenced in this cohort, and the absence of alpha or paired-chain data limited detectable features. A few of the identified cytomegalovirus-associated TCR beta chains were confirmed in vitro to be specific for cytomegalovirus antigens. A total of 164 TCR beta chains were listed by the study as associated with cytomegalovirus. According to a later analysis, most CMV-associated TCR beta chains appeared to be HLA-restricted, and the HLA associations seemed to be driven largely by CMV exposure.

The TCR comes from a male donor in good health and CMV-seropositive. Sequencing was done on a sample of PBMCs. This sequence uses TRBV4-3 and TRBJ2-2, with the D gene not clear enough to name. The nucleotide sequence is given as TGCGCCAGCAGCCAAGATCTTCAGGCTGGGGAGCTGTTTTTT. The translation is CASSQDLQAGELFF.